Given below is one T cell receptor beta chain in context. This record belongs to a study of T cells in Graves' hyperthyroidism and ophthalmopathy. RNA transcripts were the template for amplifying TCR beta CDR3 regions. TCR CDR3 underwent first-round RT-PCR with the HTBI primer set. One entry per CDR3 protein results from TCRdb running MiXCR on the multiplex PCR reads. This table has around 500,000 distinct CDR3 sequences, approximately 22% appearing once. The CDR3 spans 14 residues. Trimming shortened V by 3 bases and J by 9 bases, and 12 bases separated the two germline ends. Germline lookup yields CDR1 ENHRY and CDR2 SYGVKD.

Sequenced sample: blood. The chain couples TRBV10-3 to TRBJ1-6, with D maybe TRBD1 (5 bases). The receptor comes from a woman in her 70s with Graves' ophthalmopathy. As DNA, the CDR3 is TGTGCCATCAGTGACGTGGCGGGGACTTCACCCCTCCACTTT. This translates into CAISDVAGTSPLHF.